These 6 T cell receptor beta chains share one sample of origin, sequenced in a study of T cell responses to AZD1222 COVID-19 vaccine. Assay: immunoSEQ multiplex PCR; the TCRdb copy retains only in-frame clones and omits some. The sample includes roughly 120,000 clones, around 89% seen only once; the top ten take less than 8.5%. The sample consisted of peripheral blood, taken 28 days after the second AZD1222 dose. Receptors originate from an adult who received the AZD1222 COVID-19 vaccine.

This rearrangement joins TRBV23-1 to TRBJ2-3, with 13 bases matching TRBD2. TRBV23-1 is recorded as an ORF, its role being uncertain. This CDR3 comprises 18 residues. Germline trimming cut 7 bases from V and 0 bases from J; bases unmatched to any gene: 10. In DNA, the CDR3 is TGCGCCAGCAACGGACTAGCGGGGGTTAAAAGTAGCACAGATACGCAGTATTTT. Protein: CASNGLAGVKSSTDTQYF.

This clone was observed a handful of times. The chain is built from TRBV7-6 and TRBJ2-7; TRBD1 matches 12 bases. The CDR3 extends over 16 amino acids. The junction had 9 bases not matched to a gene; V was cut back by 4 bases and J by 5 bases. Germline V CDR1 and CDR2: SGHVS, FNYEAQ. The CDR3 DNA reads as TGTGCCAGCAGCTCCGGGACAGGGGGCGTTGGCGACGAGCAGTACTTC. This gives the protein CASSSGTGGVGDEQYF.

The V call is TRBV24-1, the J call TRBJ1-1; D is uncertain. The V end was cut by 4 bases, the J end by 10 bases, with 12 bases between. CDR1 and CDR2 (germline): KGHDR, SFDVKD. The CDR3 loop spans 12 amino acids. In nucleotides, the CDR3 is TGTGCCACCAGTGACCCCGTGGGTAGAGCTTTCTTT. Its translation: CATSDPVGRAFF.

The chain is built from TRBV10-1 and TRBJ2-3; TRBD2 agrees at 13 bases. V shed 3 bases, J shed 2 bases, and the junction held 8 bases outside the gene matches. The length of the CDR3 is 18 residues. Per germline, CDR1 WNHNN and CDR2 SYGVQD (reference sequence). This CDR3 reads CASSEGLAGDRDTDTQYF. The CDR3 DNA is TGCGCCAGCAGTGAAGGACTAGCGGGAGATCGGGACACAGATACGCAGTATTTT.

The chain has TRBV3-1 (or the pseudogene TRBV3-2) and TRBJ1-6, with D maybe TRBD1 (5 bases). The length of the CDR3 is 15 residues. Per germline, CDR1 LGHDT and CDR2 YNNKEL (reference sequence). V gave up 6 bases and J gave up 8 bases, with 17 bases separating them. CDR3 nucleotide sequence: TGTGCCAGCAGGGCAAGGGATGGGGGACATTCACCCCTCCACTTT. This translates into CASRARDGGHSPLHF.

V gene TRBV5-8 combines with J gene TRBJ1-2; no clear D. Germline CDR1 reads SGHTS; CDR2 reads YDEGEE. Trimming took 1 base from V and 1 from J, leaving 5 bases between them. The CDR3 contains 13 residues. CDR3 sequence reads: CASSLTVNYGYTF. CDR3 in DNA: TGTGCCAGCAGCTTGACAGTTAACTATGGCTACACCTTC.